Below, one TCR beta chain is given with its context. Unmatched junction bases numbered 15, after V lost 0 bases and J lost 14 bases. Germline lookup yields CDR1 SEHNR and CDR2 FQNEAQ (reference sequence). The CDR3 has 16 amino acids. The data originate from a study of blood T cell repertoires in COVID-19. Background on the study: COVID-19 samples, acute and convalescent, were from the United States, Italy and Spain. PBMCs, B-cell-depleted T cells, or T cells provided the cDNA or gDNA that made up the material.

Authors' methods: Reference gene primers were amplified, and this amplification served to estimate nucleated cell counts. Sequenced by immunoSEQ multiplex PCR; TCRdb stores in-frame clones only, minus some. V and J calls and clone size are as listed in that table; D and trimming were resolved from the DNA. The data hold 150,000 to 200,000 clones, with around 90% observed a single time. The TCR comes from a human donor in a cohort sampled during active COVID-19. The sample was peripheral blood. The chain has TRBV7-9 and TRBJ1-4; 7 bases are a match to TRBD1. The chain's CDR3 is CASSLAGTDNNEMLFF. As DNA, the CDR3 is TGTGCCAGCAGCTTAGCGGGGACAGATAATAATGAAATGCTGTTTTTT.